The 4 T cell receptor beta chains given below trace back to one sample, sequenced in a study of cytotoxic CD8 clonotypes in ibrutinib-treated CLL. Here immunoSEQ multiplex PCR was the method, and the copy in TCRdb shows in-frame clones only, minus some. The table records approximately 190,000 clones, more than 75% of them present only once. The sample consisted of PBMCs, taken after 12 months of ibrutinib treatment. All receptors come from a human donor with chronic lymphocytic leukemia.

V gene TRBV7-9 combines with J gene TRBJ1-2; 7 bases are a match to TRBD1. The CDR3 loop spans 14 amino acids. Trimming cost V 5 bases and J 2 bases; bases outside gene matches: 5. Germline loops: CDR1 SEHNR, CDR2 FQNEAQ (reference sequence). CDR3 sequence reads: CASSLMTGNYGYTF. The CDR3 DNA is TGTGCCAGCAGCCTAATGACAGGGAACTATGGCTACACCTTC.

The CDR3 sequence: CASSITVHTEAFF. The CDR3 DNA sequence: TGTGCCAGCAGCATAACAGTACACACTGAAGCTTTCTTT. V is TRBV11-1 and J is TRBJ1-1; D gene unclear. CDR1 is SGHAT, CDR2 FQDESV, per germline (reference sequence). Trimming stripped 5 bases from V and 3 bases from J, with 10 bases between. The CDR3 spans 13 residues.

The genes are TRBV11-3 and TRBJ2-2; maybe TRBD1 (6 bases). Germline loops: CDR1 SGHNT, CDR2 YENEEA. V was pared by 1 base and J by 3 bases, with 9 bases between. CDR3 length equals 15 residues. The CDR3 is CASSLGGTYTGELFF. The CDR3, as DNA: TGTGCCAGCAGCTTAGGAGGGACATACACCGGGGAGCTGTTTTTT.

J is TRBJ2-3 and V is TRBV5-1; D is perhaps TRBD1 or TRBD2 (6 bases each). The CDR3 is 15 amino acids. Trimming cost V 0 bases and J 6 bases, with 14 bases left between them. Germline V gene lookup returns CDR1 SGHRS and CDR2 YFSETQ. CDR3 sequence reads: CASSLGLERGDTQYF. For the CDR3, the DNA is TGCGCCAGCAGCTTGGGACTAGAGAGGGGGGATACGCAGTATTTT.